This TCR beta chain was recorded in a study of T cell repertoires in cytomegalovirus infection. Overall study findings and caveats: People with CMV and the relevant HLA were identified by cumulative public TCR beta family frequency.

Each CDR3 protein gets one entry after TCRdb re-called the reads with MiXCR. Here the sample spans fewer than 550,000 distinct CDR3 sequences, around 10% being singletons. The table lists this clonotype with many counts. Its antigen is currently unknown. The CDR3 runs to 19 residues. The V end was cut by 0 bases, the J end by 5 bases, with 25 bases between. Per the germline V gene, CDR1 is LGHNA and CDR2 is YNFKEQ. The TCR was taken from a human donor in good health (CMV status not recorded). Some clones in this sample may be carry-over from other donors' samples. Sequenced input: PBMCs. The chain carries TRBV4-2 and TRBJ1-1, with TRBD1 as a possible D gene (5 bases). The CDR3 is CASSQESDKIFRRVTEAFF. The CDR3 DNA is TGTGCCAGCAGCCAAGAGTCGGACAAAATATTCCGGCGGGTTACTGAAGCTTTCTTT.